Shown below are 27 T cell receptor beta chains from a single sample sequenced in a study of regulatory T cells in long-lasting Graves disease. To make TCR beta libraries, researchers used iRepertoire HTBI primers and Arm-PCR of CDR3 regions. MiXCR was run by TCRdb on the multiplex PCR reads, yielding one entry per CDR3 protein. The sample shows a few hundred thousand distinct CDR3 sequences, 23% of them seen only once. Time point defined: persistent/refractory GD, antithyroid drugs over 5 years with positive TRAb. The TCR library was prepared using RNA isolated from PBMCs. Sequencing used peripheral blood mononuclear cells (PBMCs), obtained when the disease was refractory, from a patient treated with antithyroid drugs. Every receptor here comes from a female donor with Graves disease.

The rearrangement joins TRBV28 to TRBJ2-2; D gene unclear. CDR1 is MDHEN, CDR2 SYDVKM, per germline. Trimming removed 1 base from V and 6 bases from J, with 9 bases in between. The CDR3 is 14 residues long. The CDR3 region has the DNA TGTGCCAGCAGTTTATCAGTAGCAGCCGGGGAGCTGTTTTTT. This encodes CASSLSVAAGELFF.

This clonotype was seen more than once but under ten times. The V call is TRBV29-1, the J call TRBJ2-7, with TRBD2 identical over 10 bases. J lost 4 bases, V lost 4 bases, and 7 bases had no gene match. Germline V CDR1 and CDR2: SQVTM, ANQGSEA. This CDR3 comprises 14 residues. Written as DNA, the CDR3 is TGCAGCGTTGTAGCGGGAGGCACAAGGTACGAGCAGTACTTC. Protein sequence: CSVVAGGTRYEQYF.

The chain uses TRBV6-1 and TRBJ2-7, with TRBD1 as a possible D gene (8 bases). The CDR3 has 15 amino acids. CDR1 and CDR2 from the germline V gene are MNHNS and SASEGT. Trimming pared 5 bases from V and 1 base from J, leaving 15 bases between. The chain's CDR3 is CASSKDREGSYEQYF. Here the CDR3 DNA reads TGTGCCAGCAGTAAGGACAGGGAGGGTTCCTACGAGCAGTACTTC.

The chain uses TRBV29-1 and TRBJ2-5; a possible D gene is TRBD1 (6 bases). V gave up 4 bases and J gave up 5 bases, with 11 bases separating them. CDR1 is SQVTM and CDR2 is ANQGSEA in the germline V gene. The CDR3 length is 12 residues. CDR3 sequence: CSVVAGEETQYF. The CDR3 nucleotides read TGCAGCGTTGTGGCAGGGGAGGAGACCCAGTACTTC.

The chain has TRBV7-2 and TRBJ2-7, with TRBD1 as a possible D gene (6 bases). The germline gives CDR1 SGHTA, CDR2 FQGNSA. CDR3 size: 14 residues. Deletions cut 1 base from V and 2 bases from J, with 9 bases between. This chain's CDR3 is CASSLEWTAYEQYF. The CDR3 DNA is TGTGCCAGCAGCTTAGAGTGGACAGCCTACGAGCAGTACTTC.

This clonotype was counted a few times. The chain couples TRBV19 to TRBJ2-7, with D tentatively TRBD1 (6 bases). The ends were cut back, 3 bases at V and 4 bases at J, with 13 bases in the middle. The germline gives CDR1 LNHDA, CDR2 SQIVND (reference sequence). The CDR3 covers 14 residues. The CDR3: CASSIGRGSYEQYF. CDR3 nucleotides: TGTGCCAGTAGTATCGGCAGGGGCTCTTACGAGCAGTACTTC.

This sequence joins TRBV12-3 or TRBV12-4 and TRBJ1-4; 10 nucleotides line up with TRBD1. V was pared by 4 bases and J by 8 bases, with 13 bases of the junction left unmatched. This CDR3 contains 17 residues. Here the CDR3 reads CASSSWDRGGAREKLFF. For the CDR3, the DNA is TGTGCCAGCAGTTCGTGGGACAGGGGAGGAGCCAGGGAAAAACTGTTTTTT.

This clonotype was seen more than once but under ten times. This rearrangement joins TRBV30 to TRBJ1-1; 8 positions match TRBD1. The germline V gene has CDR1 GTSNPN and CDR2 SVGIG (reference sequence). With 4 bases clipped from V and 8 bases from J, the junction kept 3 bases outside the gene matches. The CDR3 runs to 11 residues. Here the CDR3 DNA reads TGTGCCTGGATAGGACAGGGAGAAGCTTTCTTT. Amino acids: CAWIGQGEAFF.

This clonotype was seen many times. This chain joins TRBV2 and TRBJ1-1, with 7 bases matching TRBD1. The CDR3 is 13 residues long. Germline lookup yields CDR1 SNHLY and CDR2 FYNNEI. V gave up 7 bases and J gave up 0 bases; unmatched junction bases: 2. CDR3 coding DNA: TGTGCCAGCACCGGGACAGTGAACACTGAAGCTTTCTTT. Protein: CASTGTVNTEAFF.

The chain recombines TRBV20-1 with TRBJ2-7; D gene uncertain. Deletions cut 3 bases from V and 5 bases from J, with 8 bases between. There are 11 residues in the CDR3. Per germline, CDR1 DFQATT and CDR2 SNEGSKA (reference sequence). The CDR3 nucleotides read TGCAGTGCTAGGCTACACGACGAGCAGTACTTC. This translates into CSARLHDEQYF.

The table lists this clonotype with a few counts. This sequence joins TRBV7-2 and TRBJ1-2; 7 nucleotides align to TRBD1. Per the germline V gene, CDR1 is SGHTA and CDR2 is FQGNSA. This CDR3 has 14 residues. The V gene end was trimmed by 5 bases and the J gene end by 3 bases; junction bases not matched to a gene: 6. The CDR3 DNA follows: TGTGCCAGCAGCCGCCAAGGGGGCGACTATGGCTACACCTTC. This translates into CASSRQGGDYGYTF.

V and J are TRBV2 and TRBJ1-1; unclear D gene. V lost 1 base and J lost 2, with 5 bases in between. The germline V gene encodes CDR1 SNHLY and CDR2 FYNNEI. The CDR3 totals 13 residues. The CDR3 sequence: CASSEEDNTEAFF. The DNA for the CDR3 is TGTGCCAGCAGTGAAGAGGATAACACTGAAGCTTTCTTT. The entire variable domain, with the rest obtained from reference TRBV2 and TRBJ1-1, is as follows: EPEVTQTPSHQVTQMGQEVILRCVPISNHLYFYWYRQILGQKVEFLVSFYNNEISEKSEIFDDQFSVERPDGSNFTLKIRSTKLEDSAMYFCASSEEDNTEAFFGQGTRLTVV.

In its sample, this clonotype was seen many times. This rearrangement joins TRBV11-2 to TRBJ2-4; 8 bases fit TRBD2. Germline assignment: CDR1 SGHAT and CDR2 FQNNGV. There are 14 residues in the CDR3. With 1 base clipped from V and 6 bases from J, the junction kept 2 bases outside the gene matches. CDR3 nucleotides: TGTGCCAGCAGCTTAGCGGGAGGGGGAAACATTCAGTACTTC. Protein sequence: CASSLAGGGNIQYF.

The rearrangement uses TRBV12-3 or TRBV12-4 and TRBJ1-3; the D gene is possibly TRBD1 (5 bases). This CDR3 has 16 amino acids. The ends were cut back, 1 base at V and 0 bases at J, with 10 bases in the middle. The DNA of the CDR3 is TGTGCCAGCAGTTTAGGGGGACCGGCCTCTGGAAACACCATATATTTT. It codes for CASSLGGPASGNTIYF.

J is TRBJ2-4 and V is TRBV20-1; 8 bases match TRBD2. This CDR3 has 18 amino acids. The V segment lost 2 bases and the J segment 6 bases; nucleotides outside the gene matches: 18. Per the germline V gene, CDR1 is DFQATT and CDR2 is SNEGSKA (reference sequence). CDR3 DNA sequence: TGCAGTGCTAGATTCGAAAGCGGGAGATGGGGACCCAGAAACATTCAGTACTTC. The encoded protein is CSARFESGRWGPRNIQYF.

Of note for this clonotype: This probably arose from a read error, given a far larger clone one base away. This rearrangement joins TRBV7-8 to TRBJ1-1; tentative D call: TRBD1 (5 bases). Germline V gene lookup returns CDR1 SGHVS and CDR2 FQNEAQ. This CDR3 has 13 residues. CDR3 residues: CASRGERATGAFF. The DNA of the CDR3 is TGTGCCAGCAGAGGGGAAAGGGCCACTGGAGCTTTCTTT.

The chain joins TRBV3-1 to TRBJ2-7; D gene ambiguous. V was trimmed by 0 bases and J by 4 bases, leaving 4 bases between them. The length of the CDR3 is 12 residues. From germline, CDR1 is LGHDT and CDR2 YNNKEL (reference sequence). Written as DNA, the CDR3 is TGTGCCAGCAGCCAAGAAGTTTACGAGCAGTACTTC. Translating it yields CASSQEVYEQYF.

This clonotype was picked up many times. The gene calls are TRBV28 and TRBJ1-2, with D maybe TRBD1 (5 bases). CDR3 length: 14 amino acids. V was cut by 5 bases and J by 0 bases, with 10 bases left in between. Per germline, CDR1 MDHEN and CDR2 SYDVKM. The CDR3 reads CASSPGPTNYGYTF. The DNA of the CDR3 is TGTGCCAGCAGTCCGGGACCCACTAACTATGGCTACACCTTC.

This clonotype has a count of ten or more. The chain employs TRBV11-2 and TRBJ1-1, with no clear D. This CDR3 is built from 13 residues. Germline V gene sequence: CDR1 SGHAT, CDR2 FQNNGV. V gave up 1 base and J gave up 4 bases, with 7 bases separating them. CDR3 sequence reads: CASSLGTVTEAFF. CDR3 nucleotides: TGTGCCAGCAGCTTAGGGACCGTCACTGAAGCTTTCTTT.

Many counts were recorded for this clonotype. The chain couples TRBV28 to TRBJ2-4; no clear D gene. The CDR3 extends over 14 amino acids. Trimming pared 6 bases from V and 0 bases from J, leaving 9 bases between. Per germline, CDR1 MDHEN and CDR2 SYDVKM. The CDR3 protein is CASSPPLAKNIQYF. The CDR3 nucleotides are TGTGCCAGCAGCCCCCCTTTAGCCAAAAACATTCAGTACTTC.

This clonotype was recorded a few times. The rearrangement links TRBV6-4 to TRBJ2-5; 12 bases are a match to TRBD2. Germline CDR1 MRHNA, CDR2 SNTAGT. V lost 5 bases to trimming and J lost 5 bases; unmatched junction nucleotides: 9. The CDR3 consists of 16 residues. The CDR3 coding sequence is TGTGCCAGCAGTTACCAACCGGGACTAGCGGGCGAGACCCAGTACTTC. It specifies CASSYQPGLAGETQYF.

The table lists this clonotype with many counts. The chain is built from TRBV13 and TRBJ2-7, with 10 bases aligning to TRBD1. The V gene end was trimmed by 3 bases and the J gene end by 4 bases; junction bases not matched to a gene: 6. Germline CDR1 reads PRHDT; CDR2 reads FYEKMQ (reference sequence). The CDR3 has 15 residues. CDR3 sequence: CASSFLTGGFYEQYF. The CDR3 DNA sequence: TGTGCCAGCAGCTTCCTGACAGGGGGCTTTTACGAGCAGTACTTC.

This clonotype turned up a few times. The chain employs TRBV4-1 and TRBJ1-2; D remains ambiguous. Germline V CDR1 and CDR2: MGHRA, YSYEKL. CDR3 length equals 14 residues. Between the trimmed V and J ends, which lost 0 bases and 8 bases, there was a span of 13 bases. Here the CDR3 DNA reads TGCGCCAGCAGCCAAGAGGAAAGGCGAAGGGGCTACACCTTC. Protein product: CASSQEERRRGYTF.

This clonotype was detected many times. V is TRBV19 and J is TRBJ2-5, with 7 nucleotides matching TRBD2. CDR3 length: 16 residues. CDR1 is LNHDA and CDR2 is SQIVND in the germline V gene (reference sequence). V lost 3 bases, J lost 4 bases, and 11 bases stayed unmatched. CDR3 loop: CASSIGGWAGGETQYF. The CDR3 coding sequence is TGTGCCAGTAGTATCGGGGGGTGGGCAGGAGGAGAGACCCAGTACTTC. Filled out from reference TRBV19 and TRBJ2-5, the complete variable domain reads DGGITQSPKYLFRKEGQNVTLSCEQNLNHDAMYWYRQDPGQGLRLIYYSQIVNDFQKGDIAEGYSVSREKKESFPLTVTSAQKNPTAFYLCASSIGGWAGGETQYFGPGTRLLVL.

This clonotype was detected many times. The rearrangement joins TRBV6-1 to TRBJ2-5, with D unclear. The CDR3 is 13 amino acids. V shed 5 bases and J shed 5 bases, with 12 bases lying between them. Germline CDR1 is MNHNS and CDR2 is SASEGT. The CDR3 bases are TGTGCCAGCAGTCGGCAGGACCTGGAGACCCAGTACTTC. This gives the protein CASSRQDLETQYF.

This chain connects TRBV27 to TRBJ1-5, with D perhaps matching TRBD1 (6 bases). V was shortened by 5 bases and J by 4 bases, with 18 bases between the two germline ends. In germline, CDR1 is MNHEY, CDR2 SMNVEV (reference sequence). This CDR3 is 16 amino acids long. CDR3 protein: CASSLSGVLFNQPQHF. CDR3 nucleotide sequence: TGTGCCAGCAGTCTTTCAGGGGTCCTTTTTAATCAGCCCCAGCATTTT.

This clonotype has just a few counts. V is TRBV7-3 and J is TRBJ2-5; no clear D gene. There are 15 residues in the CDR3. Looked up from germline, CDR1 is SGHTA and CDR2 is FQGTGA. V gave up 5 bases and J gave up 5 bases, with 18 bases separating them. This CDR3 is CASSPSSTGGETQYF. DNA for the CDR3: TGTGCCAGCAGCCCCTCTAGTACGGGTGGGGAGACCCAGTACTTC.